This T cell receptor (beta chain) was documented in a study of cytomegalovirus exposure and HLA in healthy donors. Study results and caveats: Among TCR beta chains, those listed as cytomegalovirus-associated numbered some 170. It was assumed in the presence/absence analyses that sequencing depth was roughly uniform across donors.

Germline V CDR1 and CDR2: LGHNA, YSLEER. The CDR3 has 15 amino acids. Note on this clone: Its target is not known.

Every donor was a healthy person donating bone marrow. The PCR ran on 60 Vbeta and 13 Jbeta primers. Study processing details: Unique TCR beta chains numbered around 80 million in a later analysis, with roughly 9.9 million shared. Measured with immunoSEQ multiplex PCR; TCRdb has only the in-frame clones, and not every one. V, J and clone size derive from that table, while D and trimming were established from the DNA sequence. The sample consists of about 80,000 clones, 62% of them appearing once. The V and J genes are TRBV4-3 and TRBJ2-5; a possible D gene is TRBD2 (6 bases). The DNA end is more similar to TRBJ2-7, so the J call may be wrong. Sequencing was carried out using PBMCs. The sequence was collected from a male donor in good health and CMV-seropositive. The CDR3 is CASSLEPGSVYEQYF. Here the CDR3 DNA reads TGCGCCAGCAGCCTAGAACCCGGGAGTGTTTACGAGCAGTACTTC.